Following are 24 T cell receptor beta chains from one sample sequenced in a study of blood T cell repertoires in COVID-19. The assay was immunoSEQ multiplex PCR, and TCRdb's table has in-frame clones only and misses some. This repertoire shows some 340,000 clones, 90% found once; its top ten account for about 4%. The sequenced sample was PBMCs or T cells enriched from blood (not recorded which). The receptor set was obtained from a young woman who had been exposed to COVID-19.

This rearrangement joins TRBV29-1 to TRBJ2-7; 11 bases fit TRBD1. The V gene end was trimmed by 5 bases and the J gene end by 5 bases; junction bases not matched to a gene: 11. The germline CDR1 and CDR2 sequences are SQVTM and ANQGSEA. CDR3 length equals 15 residues. The CDR3 loop reads CSVWDRGASIDEQYF. The DNA for the CDR3 is TGCAGCGTTTGGGACAGGGGGGCATCCATCGACGAGCAGTACTTC.

Worth noting for this clone: Other DNA sequences in this sample translate to the same CDR3. Here the CDR3 DNA reads TGTGCCTGGAGTGTTAACAGGATGAACACTGAAGCTTTCTTT. Amino acid sequence: CAWSVNRMNTEAFF. V usage is TRBV30 and J usage is TRBJ1-1; D perhaps matches TRBD1 (5 bases). V lost 0 bases, J lost 0 bases, and 8 bases lay in between. Germline loops: CDR1 GTSNPN, CDR2 SVGIG (reference sequence). This CDR3 has 14 residues. Looking up the rest from reference TRBV30 and TRBJ1-1 gives the full variable domain: SQTIHQWPATLVQPVGSPLSLECTVEGTSNPNLYWYRQAAGRGLQLLFYSVGIGQISSEVPQNLSASRPQDRQFILSSKKLLLSDSGFYLCAWSVNRMNTEAFFGQGTRLTVV.

This clone was counted a single time. The chain's CDR3 is CAIRDRVRDTEAFF. CDR3 in DNA: TGTGCCATCAGGGACAGGGTAAGAGACACTGAAGCTTTCTTT. The V gene is TRBV10-3, the J gene TRBJ1-1, with 8 bases fitting TRBD1. V dropped 6 bases and J dropped 3; count of bases not matched to a gene: 6. This CDR3 region has 14 residues. Germline V CDR1 and CDR2: ENHRY, SYGVKD.

This CDR3 is CATSDSGTGSNEQFF. In DNA form, the CDR3 reads TGTGCCACCAGTGATTCCGGGACAGGGTCCAATGAGCAGTTCTTC. V usage is TRBV24-1 and J usage is TRBJ2-1; 9 bases map to TRBD1. CDR1 KGHDR and CDR2 SFDVKD come from the germline V gene. This CDR3 is built from 15 residues. After removal of 2 bases from V and 6 bases from J, the junction contained 4 bases not matched to a gene.

This clone was counted once. This rearrangement joins TRBV7-9 to TRBJ2-7; TRBD1 aligns across 8 bases. J gave up 3 bases and V 5 bases, and 6 bases lay outside the gene matches. The CDR3 length is 14 residues. Germline loops: CDR1 SEHNR, CDR2 FQNEAQ (reference sequence). Written as DNA, the CDR3 is TGTGCCAGCAGCGTCGGACAGGGAAACTACGAGCAGTACTTC. This gives the protein CASSVGQGNYEQYF. The entire variable domain, with the rest obtained from reference TRBV7-9 and TRBJ2-7, is as follows: DTGVSQNPRHKITKRGQNVTFRCDPISEHNRLYWYRQTLGQGPEFLTYFQNEAQLEKSRLLSDRFSAERPKGSFSTLEIQRTEQGDSAMYLCASSVGQGNYEQYFGPGTRLTVT.

Written as DNA, the CDR3 is TGTGCCAGCAGCCCACCGAGTAGGGGGCACACTGAAGCTTTCTTT. Its translation: CASSPPSRGHTEAFF. The rearrangement links TRBV7-9 to TRBJ1-1, with 7 bases that match TRBD1. The junction had 9 bases not matched to a gene; V was cut back by 5 bases and J by 3 bases. This CDR3 contains 15 residues. Germline V gene lookup returns CDR1 SEHNR and CDR2 FQNEAQ (reference sequence).

This clone has only one observation. V usage is TRBV3-1 (or the pseudogene TRBV3-2) and J usage is TRBJ2-3; 11 bases are a match to TRBD2. Germline lookup yields CDR1 LGHDT and CDR2 YNNKEL (reference sequence). Trimming at V came to 4 bases and at J to 3 bases, leaving 3 bases not matched to a gene. The CDR3 covers 15 residues. The CDR3, as DNA: TGTGCCAGCAGCCTAGCGGGGGGGCGGACAGATACGCAGTATTTT. Translating gives CASSLAGGRTDTQYF.

The chain recombines TRBV5-4 with TRBJ1-6; no clear D gene. Trimming took 5 bases from V and 1 from J, leaving 16 bases between them. In germline, CDR1 is SGHNT, CDR2 YYREEE (reference sequence). The length of the CDR3 is 17 residues. CDR3 amino acids: CASSHAASRSYNSPLHF. CDR3 bases: TGTGCCAGCAGTCACGCGGCCAGCCGGTCCTATAATTCACCCCTCCACTTT.

V gene TRBV19 combines with J gene TRBJ1-2, with 9 bases aligning to TRBD1. The CDR3 runs 15 residues. Germline CDR1 LNHDA, CDR2 SQIVND (reference sequence). J was trimmed by 2 bases and V by 5 bases; bases with no gene match: 6. As DNA, the CDR3 is TGTGCCAGTAGTGTACCGGGACAGGGAAACTATGGCTACACCTTC. Translated: CASSVPGQGNYGYTF.

The V gene is TRBV19, the J gene TRBJ1-1; D uncertain. The CDR3 covers 12 residues. Germline CDR1 LNHDA, CDR2 SQIVND (reference sequence). Trimming shortened V by 3 bases and J by 7 bases, and 9 bases separated the two germline ends. The CDR3 sequence is CASSIPGLEAFF. The CDR3 nucleotides are TGTGCCAGTAGTATTCCGGGTCTTGAAGCTTTCTTT.

The chain has TRBV7-9 and TRBJ1-3; 7 bases are a match to TRBD1. Germline V gene sequence: CDR1 SEHNR, CDR2 FQNEAQ (reference sequence). V lost 5 bases and J lost 0; bases outside the gene matches: 7. This CDR3 has 16 residues. As DNA, the CDR3 is TGTGCCAGCAGCCCTACGACAGGGCGCTCTGGAAACACCATATATTTT. It codes for CASSPTTGRSGNTIYF.

The rearrangement links TRBV5-1 to TRBJ2-7; perhaps TRBD1 as D (5 bases). Germline V lookup: CDR1 SGHRS, CDR2 YFSETQ. V gave up 0 bases and J gave up 0 bases, with 13 bases separating them. CDR3 size: 16 residues. This chain's CDR3 is CASSLDFRQGSYEQYF. The CDR3 nucleotides read TGCGCCAGCAGCTTGGATTTTCGGCAGGGCTCCTACGAGCAGTACTTC.

This clone appeared once. This rearrangement joins TRBV7-8 to TRBJ1-1, with unresolved D. This CDR3 is 15 amino acids long. The V end was cut by 3 bases, the J end by 4 bases, with 15 bases between. CDR1 is SGHVS and CDR2 is FQNEAQ in the germline V gene. CDR3 DNA: TGTGCCAGCAGCTTCTCCTTGGTTGCGGGCACTGAAGCTTTCTTT. Translated, it gives CASSFSLVAGTEAFF.

The chain links TRBV13 to TRBJ1-2; D is undetermined. Germline V gene lookup returns CDR1 PRHDT and CDR2 FYEKMQ (reference sequence). V dropped 5 bases and J dropped 4 bases, with 14 bases sitting between them. CDR3 length equals 14 residues. The CDR3, as DNA: TGTGCCAGCAGCCCGAAGAGGACTTTCTATGGCTACACCTTC. This gives the protein CASSPKRTFYGYTF.

This chain joins TRBV6-5 and TRBJ1-5, with TRBD1 as a possible D gene (6 bases). Trimming removed 5 bases from V and 0 bases from J, with 11 bases in between. The CDR3 has 15 residues. The V gene's germline CDR1 is MNHEY and CDR2 SVGAGI. DNA of the CDR3: TGTGCCAGCAGTAACAGGGTTCATAGCAATCAGCCCCAGCATTTT. Its translation is CASSNRVHSNQPQHF.

The V and J genes are TRBV3-1 (or the pseudogene TRBV3-2) and TRBJ1-4; D is unclear. Germline V lookup: CDR1 LGHDT, CDR2 YNNKEL (reference sequence). The CDR3 loop spans 15 amino acids. Trimming took 8 bases from V and 0 from J, leaving 13 bases between them. The CDR3 DNA reads TGTGCCAGCTCAACAGACCTTGCAACTAATGAAAAACTGTTTTTT. Translated, it gives CASSTDLATNEKLFF.

The chain employs TRBV2 and TRBJ2-7; 8 bases are shared with TRBD1. There are 15 residues in the CDR3. J gave up 2 bases and V 4 bases, and 7 bases lay outside the gene matches. Germline V gene data show CDR1 as SNHLY and CDR2 as FYNNEI. For the CDR3, the DNA is TGTGCCAGCAGTGCCGGGACAGGTGATACCTACGAGCAGTACTTC. It codes for CASSAGTGDTYEQYF. The whole variable domain, filled in from reference TRBV2 and TRBJ2-7, reads EPEVTQTPSHQVTQMGQEVILRCVPISNHLYFYWYRQILGQKVEFLVSFYNNEISEKSEIFDDQFSVERPDGSNFTLKIRSTKLEDSAMYFCASSAGTGDTYEQYFGPGTRLTVT.

This clone is classed as medium-sized. The chain joins TRBV27 to TRBJ1-2; possible D gene TRBD1, 5 bases. Germline V gives CDR1 MNHEY, CDR2 SMNVEV (reference sequence). The CDR3 is 13 amino acids. Trimming removed 7 bases at V and 5 bases at J, with 14 bases between. DNA of the CDR3: TGTGCCAGCACCTCGGGGGAGAGGTATGGCTACACCTTC. Its protein product is CASTSGERYGYTF.

The chain joins TRBV5-1 to TRBJ2-7; D unclear. With 6 bases removed from V and 0 bases from J, the gap between germline ends came to 10 bases. The germline V gene has CDR1 SGHRS and CDR2 YFSETQ. CDR3 size: 13 residues. The CDR3 reads CASKYSPSYEQYF. The CDR3 bases are TGCGCCAGCAAATACAGCCCCTCCTACGAGCAGTACTTC.

The count of this clone is one. The gene calls are TRBV6-5 and TRBJ1-1; 7 bases fit TRBD1. The CDR3 is made up of 15 amino acids. Germline CDR1 is MNHEY and CDR2 is SVGAGI. Losses at the gene ends were 6 bases for V and 4 bases for J; bases not matched to a gene: 11. Written as DNA, the CDR3 is TGTGCCAGCAGCTCGGGACAGTTTAGGCCCACTGAAGCTTTCTTT. Protein: CASSSGQFRPTEAFF.

This chain connects TRBV3-1 (or the pseudogene TRBV3-2) to TRBJ2-5; 11 nucleotides match TRBD2. Germline CDR1 reads LGHDT; CDR2 reads YNNKEL (reference sequence). The CDR3 has 18 amino acids. V lost 1 base, J lost 5 bases, and 12 bases stayed unmatched. CDR3 sequence reads: CASSQVILAGGVGETQYF. CDR3 in DNA: TGTGCCAGCAGCCAAGTAATCCTAGCGGGGGGCGTAGGGGAGACCCAGTACTTC.

The chain joins TRBV5-1 to TRBJ1-4, with 8 bases fitting TRBD1. This CDR3 region has 20 residues. Trimming at V came to 4 bases and at J to 7 bases, leaving 24 bases not matched to a gene. Germline V gives CDR1 SGHRS, CDR2 YFSETQ. The DNA of the CDR3 is TGCGCCAGCAGCCAAACCGGACAGGGTGATTTGGGTCTGAGAAGTGAAAAACTGTTTTTT. Translated, it gives CASSQTGQGDLGLRSEKLFF.

This clone was counted between two and nine times. The chain links TRBV29-1 to TRBJ1-2; tentative D call: TRBD1 (6 bases). Germline CDR1 and CDR2: SQVTM and ANQGSEA. This CDR3 is 14 amino acids long. With 6 bases removed from V and 7 bases from J, the gap between germline ends came to 21 bases. CDR3 nucleotides: TGCAGCGTGGCGGAGGGGGGGGCTATGGCTGGCTACACCTTC. Translation gives CSVAEGGAMAGYTF.

The chain carries TRBV11-2 and TRBJ2-1, with TRBD2 matching 8 bases. The germline gives CDR1 SGHAT, CDR2 FQNNGV. Trimming removed 0 bases from V and 0 bases from J; junction bases left unmatched: 7. This CDR3 contains 18 residues. The CDR3 DNA follows: TGTGCCAGCAGCTTAGAGGGAGTAGCGGGGTACTCCTACAATGAGCAGTTCTTC. Residues: CASSLEGVAGYSYNEQFF.